The rows below give T cell receptor beta chains drawn from one sample of a study of OX40 agonist ivuxolimab in advanced cancers. Profiling relied on immunoSEQ multiplex PCR, and the TCRdb table lists in-frame clones only, not all of them. The sample includes some 98,000 clones, around 94% seen only once; the top ten take 0.26%. The sample consisted of CD4+ or CD8+ T cells sorted from blood, taken in a trial of the OX40 agonist ivuxolimab. The receptors originated from an adult with an advanced solid tumor such as melanoma, head and neck, liver or kidney cancer. Both conserved end residues are part of each CDR3. A D gene is named only where the DNA matches it firmly. Size is omitted from some rows. Given values are once, few, many or a class for expanded clones.

j_call | clone_size | d_call | v_call | cdr3_nt | cdr3_aa
TRBJ2-1 | . | TRBD2 | TRBV6-5 | TGTGCCAGCAGTAACCGGGGGGGCGGCTACAATGAGCAGTTCTTC | CASSNRGGGYNEQFF
TRBJ2-2 | . | TRBD1 | TRBV12-5 | TGTGCTAGTGGGGAGACAGGGTCCGGGGAGCTGTTTTTT | CASGETGSGELFF
TRBJ1-5 | . | . | TRBV5-3 | TGTGCCAGATGTCCCGACTCGGCAGGGGCTAGCAATCAGCCCCAGCATTTT | CARCPDSAGASNQPQHF
TRBJ1-5 | . | . | TRBV28 | TGTGCCAGCAGTCAGATCCAAGATCAGCCCCAGCATTTT | CASSQIQDQPQHF
TRBJ1-1 | . | . | TRBV28 | TGTGCCACCGATAGAGAGCAGGGCAACACTGAAGCTTTCTTT | CATDREQGNTEAFF
TRBJ2-4 | . | TRBD2 | TRBV19 | TGTGCCAGTAGTGCCCGACTAGCGGGAGGGCTAAACATTCAGTACTTC | CASSARLAGGLNIQYF
TRBJ1-1 | . | . | TRBV19 | TGTGCCAGTAAAAGACAGCCTGACACTGAAGCTTTCTTT | CASKRQPDTEAFF
TRBJ2-1 | once | . | TRBV7-3 | TGTGCCAGCAGCCTGGGTGGGGTGGATGAGCAGTTCTTC | CASSLGGVDEQFF
TRBJ2-3 | . | . | TRBV18 | TGTGCCAGCTCACCACCATCGACAGATACGCAGTATTTT | CASSPPSTDTQYF
TRBJ1-1 | . | . | TRBV28 | TGTGCCAGCTTCAGGGCACCTGAAGCTTTCTTT | CASFRAPEAFF
TRBJ1-5 | . | TRBD1 | TRBV19 | TGTGCCAGTAGTGGAGGGACAGGGTATAGCAATCAGCCCCAGCATTTT | CASSGGTGYSNQPQHF
TRBJ1-5 | . | . | TRBV28 | TGTGCCAGCAGTTCGGACGAATCCCGAGGTGGCAATCAGCCCCAGCATTTT | CASSSDESRGGNQPQHF
TRBJ1-1 | . | . | TRBV4-2 | TGTGCCAGCAGCCAAGATTGGGGGGGGTTTACTGAAGCTTTCTTT | CASSQDWGGFTEAFF
TRBJ1-6 | few | . | TRBV5-8 | TGTGCCAGCAGCCTCAATTCACCCCTCCACTTT | CASSLNSPLHF
TRBJ2-1 | once | . | TRBV9 | TGTGCCAGCAGCGTTAGCGGATCCTACAATGAGCAGTTCTTC | CASSVSGSYNEQFF
TRBJ1-2 | . | TRBD1 | TRBV28 | TGTGCCAGCAGACGGACAGGGTTGGGCGGCTACACCTTC | CASRRTGLGGYTF
TRBJ1-5 | . | . | TRBV5-4 | TGTGCCAGCAGCGCCGGGACACCCGGGGGTACCAATCAGCCCCAGCATTTT | CASSAGTPGGTNQPQHF
TRBJ2-2 | . | . | TRBV28 | TGTGCCAGCAGTGCGCCCGGACGCCCCGGGGGCGGGGAGCTGTTTTTT | CASSAPGRPGGGELFF
TRBJ2-2 | . | . | TRBV5-4 | TGTGCCAGCAGCTTGGGAGGGAAGGGTACCGGGGAGCTGTTTTTT | CASSLGGKGTGELFF
TRBJ1-5 | once | . | TRBV7-9 | TGTGCCAGCAGCTTAGGTTGGGGGGGTTATAGCAATCAGCCCCAGCATTTT | CASSLGWGGYSNQPQHF
TRBJ1-3 | few | . | TRBV2 | TGTGCCAGCAGTGTGGGACGTCCCCCTGGGTTTCTCTCTGGAAACACCATATATTTT | CASSVGRPPGFLSGNTIYF
TRBJ2-7 | once | . | TRBV5-1 | TGCGCCAGCAGCTTGGCCCCCCGACAGACCTACGAGCAGTACTTC | CASSLAPRQTYEQYF
TRBJ1-3 | . | . | TRBV30 | TGTGCCTGGAGGGCACCGGTGCGAGACACCATATATTTT | CAWRAPVRDTIYF
TRBJ1-4 | . | . | TRBV6-1 | TGTGCCAGCAGTGAAGCAGTGGGCAGGGCTCCTGAAAAACTGTTTTTT | CASSEAVGRAPEKLFF
TRBJ1-2 | . | . | TRBV4-1 | TGCGCCAGCAGCCGGGTCCACGGGGACTATGGCTACACCTTC | CASSRVHGDYGYTF
TRBJ1-2 | . | . | TRBV7-2 | TGTGCCAGCAGCTTAGCCTATGGCTACACCTTC | CASSLAYGYTF
TRBJ2-1 | . | TRBD2 | TRBV4-2 | TGTGCCAGCAGCCAAGAGCTAGCGGGGGGGCAGGTTGAGCAGTTCTTC | CASSQELAGGQVEQFF